The clone carrying this TCR beta chain is medium-sized (0.01 to 0.1%). Multiplex PCR with BIOMED2 TRB-A/B primer pools amplified TRB rearrangements. TCRdb reprocessed the multiplex PCR reads via MiXCR and lists one record per CDR3 protein. The sample comprises 3,000 to 4,000 distinct CDR3 sequences, 21% of which are singletons, and 15% to 20% rests with the top ten. From blood, about 220-500 ng of genomic DNA served as TRB template. Germline CDR1 MNHEY, CDR2 SVGEGT. J lost 6 bases, V lost 2 bases, and 8 bases had no gene match. The CDR3 covers 17 residues. The data were taken from a study of T and B cells in COVID-19 patients.

The source of this sequence is a human donor with active COVID-19. Sequenced input: blood. The chain has TRBV6-2 or TRBV6-3 and TRBJ2-1; 12 bases align to TRBD2. CDR3 coding DNA: TGTGCCAGCAGTTACAACCCCTCTAGCGGGGGGGCCAATGAGCAGTTCTTC. Amino acids: CASSYNPSSGGANEQFF.